The clone carrying this T cell receptor (beta chain) was detected only once. This CDR3 has 15 amino acids. Germline V gene lookup returns CDR1 MNHEY and CDR2 SMNVEV (reference sequence). V dropped 5 bases and J dropped 2; count of bases not matched to a gene: 6. This entry is derived from a study of blood T cell repertoires in COVID-19. The protocol was immunoSEQ multiplex PCR, while the TCRdb copy is restricted to in-frame clones and leaves out a portion. Of fewer than 400,000 clones in the sample, around nine tenths were seen once. Sample: PBMCs or T cells enriched from blood (not recorded which). This receptor was taken from a man aged 25 to 45 who had recovered from COVID-19. The genes are TRBV27 and TRBJ2-7, with 10 bases identical to TRBD1. The CDR3 region is CASSAPGQGTYEQYF. In DNA form, the CDR3 reads TGTGCCAGCAGTGCTCCGGGACAGGGGACCTACGAGCAGTACTTC.